These T cell receptor beta chains were read from a single sample in a study of blood T cell repertoires in COVID-19. The method was immunoSEQ multiplex PCR; TCRdb's version includes in-frame clones alone and lacks a portion of them. The data contain roughly 160,000 clones, around four fifths of them seen just once; the ten biggest clones take up around 8.4%. The sequenced sample was peripheral blood. Receptors originate from a woman of 80 years or more with COVID-19, enrolled during active disease. The CDR3 runs from the conserved cysteine through the conserved F or W.

cdr3_length j_call v_call cdr3_aa
15 TRBJ1-1 TRBV6-5 CASSRQQGRNTEAFF
14 TRBJ1-3 TRBV3-1/TRBV3-2 CASSQLGSGNTIYF
13 TRBJ1-3 TRBV29-1 CSVGAEAGNTIYF
14 TRBJ2-7 TRBV3-1/TRBV3-2 CASGRAGTNYEQYF
14 TRBJ2-1 TRBV5-4 CASSLEAGDNEQFF
13 TRBJ2-4 TRBV18 CASSQPGVNIQYF
13 TRBJ2-5 TRBV5-1 CASSPLQGETQYF
15 TRBJ2-1 TRBV6-2/TRBV6-3 CASSPGLISLNEQFF
16 TRBJ1-6 TRBV3-1/TRBV3-2 CASSPTGGLLNSPLHF
15 TRBJ1-2 TRBV7-8 CASSLGHKGLGGYTF
15 TRBJ1-2 TRBV19 CASSISSRTGNGYTF
14 TRBJ1-2 TRBV2 CASSGPGQNYGYTF
11 TRBJ1-1 TRBV2 CASSPTGAAFF
11 TRBJ1-2 TRBV20-1 CSRPGGNGYTF
15 TRBJ2-7 TRBV28 CASRKQGQGSYEQYF
17 TRBJ1-1 TRBV18 CASSTRMGSSLNTEAFF
15 TRBJ2-1 TRBV9 CASSETSGSADEQFF
12 TRBJ2-7 TRBV5-1 CASRSVADEQYF
16 TRBJ2-1 TRBV29-1 CSVLGTALSSYNEQFF
14 TRBJ1-6 TRBV9 CASSATGDESPLHF
13 TRBJ2-3 TRBV5-4 CASSPRLADTQYF
15 TRBJ1-4 TRBV6-5 CASSPPDSPNEKLFF
12 TRBJ1-2 TRBV12-3/TRBV12-4 CASKGVNYGYTF
12 TRBJ2-2 TRBV3-1/TRBV3-2 CASSPQVGELFF
13 TRBJ1-5 TRBV2 CASSVQGGQPQHF
16 TRBJ1-2 TRBV5-1 CASSTQPSAEGYGYTF
12 TRBJ2-7 TRBV2 CASRAGGHEQYF
16 TRBJ2-5 TRBV24-1 CATSDGTGNRLETQYF
11 TRBJ2-3 TRBV12-3/TRBV12-4 CASSSGMSQYF
13 TRBJ1-2 TRBV5-6 CASSLGRGYGYTF
12 TRBJ2-1 TRBV7-9 CASSLDRNEQFF